This T cell receptor beta chain was captured by sequencing in a study of CD8 T cells in Susac syndrome (dated by TCRdb to between 2018 and 2021). For the wider study: Repertoire sequencing was used to test whether CD8+ T cell activation and differentiation in Susac syndrome was antigen driven. The study compared CD8+ T cell repertoire clonality among 12 healthy donors, 14 Susac syndrome patients and approximately 16 multiple sclerosis patients. What the study reported, not specific to this receptor: The TCR sequencing and HLA analysis was acknowledged to have included a relatively small number of individuals.

Comment on this clonotype: Its antigen is still unknown. Base qualities are not recorded, but no much larger clone differs from it by a single base.

RNA was extracted using the RNeasy kit, and roughly 0.5 to 1 microgram was reverse transcribed with random hexamers. The immunoSEQ multiplex PCR assay, which covers 54 Vbeta and 13 Jbeta segments, was used to amplify TCR beta CDR3 regions. PCR amplification bias was corrected using a synthetic template baseline for primer optimization and computational correction. On the study's bioinformatics: Reads were annotated to V, D and J genes per IMGT and analyzed with immunoSEQ Analyzer, keeping only productive sequences. To calculate clonality, Shannon entropy was normalized by log2 of the number of productive unique sequences and then subtracted from one. For each patient and control, public and private clones were evaluated within the 100 most prevalent clones. Clones were defined as Susac-specific when absent from the healthy and MS cohorts, from about 1,100 published viral clones and from other ImmuneACCESS disease sequences. TCRdb reprocessed the public reads (quality trimming at Q25 with fastp, clone calling with MiXCR) and kept in-frame beta chains. Each entry merges the rows of one CDR3 protein and shows their most common DNA and genes. These V and J calls are TCRdb output, not the study's own analysis. This sample comprises about 120,000 distinct CDR3 sequences, about nine tenths of them detected only once. Around 0.12% of the sample goes to the ten largest clones.

Sequences SGHTA (CDR1) and FQGNSA (CDR2) are obtained from the germline V gene. Taken from cysteine to phenylalanine, the CDR3 has 16 residues. CDR3 DNA only is kept here, 48 bases in frame from base 1. Between the V and J ends, shortened by 1 base and 6 bases respectively, the junction contains 18 bases. High-throughput TCR beta sequencing profiled peripheral blood CD8+ and CD4+ T cells from healthy donors, Susac syndrome patients and multiple sclerosis patients. Healthy donors were age- and sex-matched controls. CD8+ TEMRA cells were enriched by FACS, while bulk CD8+ and CD4+ T cells were purified by magnetic negative isolation. Blood was drawn into EDTA tubes, processed within 24 hours, and PBMCs were isolated by density gradient centrifugation. PBMCs intended for TCR sequencing were cryopreserved in liquid nitrogen and thawed later in a water bath at 37 degrees C. The sorted or isolated CD4+, CD8+ and CD8+ TEMRA cells had a purity of 90% or higher.

Sequenced: CD8+ T cells from PBMCs. Recombination connected TRBV7-2 to TRBJ1-1; TRBD1 is a possible D gene, resting on 5 matching bases. The source of this sequence is a human donor in good health. The CDR3 protein: CASSLVLSRLGAEAFF. The DNA sequence reads TGTGCCAGCAGCTTAGTTCTATCTCGGTTGGGGGCTGAAGCTTTCTTT. This CDR3, with the reference TRBV7-2 and TRBJ1-1 proteins standing in past its ends, gives the full variable domain GAGVSQSPSNKVTEKGKDVELRCDPISGHTALYWYRQSLGQGLEFLIYFQGNSAPDKSGLPSDRFSAERTGGSVSTLTIQRTQQEDSAVYLCASSLVLSRLGAEAFFGQGTRLTVV.